This T cell receptor beta chain was found in a study of shared clonotypes between healthy human individuals. Turning to the study itself: The cohort had a couple of women and a few men, ages 18 to 49. Whole-study findings and limits: Compared with clonotypes that all four donors shared, non-shared clonotypes had lower generation probabilities. Collection of samples was limited to blood; tissue repertoires likely differ.

Profiled with immunoSEQ multiplex PCR; TCRdb holds only in-frame clones, not every one. The sample carries some 1,100,000 clones, about four fifths recorded once. A word on this clone: The antigen is not known.

This CDR3 is 15 amino acids long. Germline V CDR1 and CDR2: MNHNS, SASEGT. V shed 7 bases and J shed 2 bases, with 14 bases lying between them. The material sequenced was memory CD4+ T cells from PBMCs. Subset here: CD45RA-negative fraction. The receptor was derived from a man younger than 35 in good health. Some clones in this sample may be carry-over from other donors' samples. The genes are TRBV6-1 and TRBJ1-4; no clear D gene. The CDR3 spells CASTTRMGTNEKLFF. DNA for the CDR3: TGTGCCAGCACCACTAGGATGGGGACTAATGAAAAACTGTTTTTT.